The 14 T cell receptor beta chains presented below share a single source sample, sequenced in a study of cytomegalovirus exposure and HLA in healthy donors. Use of 60 Vbeta and 13 Jbeta primers characterized the PCR. Assay used: immunoSEQ multiplex PCR; TCRdb lists only in-frame clones, some missing. The data hold more than 200,000 clones, with roughly 79% observed a single time. What was sequenced was PBMCs. All receptors derive from a man aged 18 to 30 in good health and CMV-seronegative.

The chain is built from TRBV7-2 and TRBJ2-5; weak D call: TRBD1 (6 bases). Trimming cost V 4 bases and J 3 bases, with 9 bases left between them. The germline CDR1 and CDR2 sequences are SGHTA and FQGNSA. The CDR3 loop spans 13 amino acids. The CDR3 region is CASSSGQKETQYF. The CDR3 bases are TGTGCCAGCAGCTCGGGACAAAAAGAGACCCAGTACTTC. Full variable domain (rest looked up from reference TRBV7-2 and TRBJ2-5): GAGVSQSPSNKVTEKGKDVELRCDPISGHTALYWYRQSLGQGLEFLIYFQGNSAPDKSGLPSDRFSAERTGGSVSTLTIQRTQQEDSAVYLCASSSGQKETQYFGPGTRLLVL.

On this clone itself: The same CDR3 arises from other DNA sequences in this sample as well. V gene TRBV2 combines with J gene TRBJ1-4; D is undetermined. V was shortened by 3 bases and J by 3 bases, with 14 bases between the two germline ends. The CDR3 consists of 16 residues. The germline gives CDR1 SNHLY, CDR2 FYNNEI. This chain's CDR3 is CASSEELAGANEKLFF. The DNA of the CDR3 is TGTGCCAGCAGTGAGGAACTGGCAGGCGCTAATGAAAAACTGTTTTTT.

The sample holds one count of this clone. V gene TRBV5-4 combines with J gene TRBJ1-4; no definite D call. This CDR3 region has 16 residues. CDR1 is SGHNT and CDR2 is YYREEE in the germline V gene (reference sequence). The V end was cut by 0 bases, the J end by 7 bases, with 16 bases between. Written as DNA, the CDR3 is TGTGCCAGCAGCTTGGGCGGGGAGGTAGTTGGTGAAAAACTGTTTTTT. Amino acids: CASSLGGEVVGEKLFF.

The rearrangement links TRBV7-9 to TRBJ2-3; 10 nucleotides agree with TRBD2. There are 15 residues in the CDR3. With 10 bases clipped from V and 5 bases from J, the junction kept 12 bases outside the gene matches. Germline V gives CDR1 SEHNR, CDR2 FQNEAQ (reference sequence). CDR3 residues: CATVPAGGPIDTQYF. Here the CDR3 DNA reads TGTGCCACCGTCCCAGCGGGGGGGCCGATAGATACGCAGTATTTT.

CDR3 nucleotides: TGCGCCAGCAGCCAAGCGGCGGCGGGAGCGGGGTACGAGCAGTACTTC. This encodes CASSQAAAGAGYEQYF. The chain recombines TRBV4-3 with TRBJ2-7; 7 positions agree with TRBD2. The CDR3 runs 16 residues. V lost 1 base to trimming and J lost 4 bases; unmatched junction nucleotides: 10. The germline gives CDR1 LGHNA, CDR2 YSLEER.

In its sample, this clone was seen a few times. The rearrangement links TRBV28 to TRBJ2-3; 13 nucleotides agree with TRBD2. CDR3 size: 17 residues. Germline-derived CDR1 and CDR2 are MDHEN and SYDVKM. Losses at the gene ends were 7 bases for V and 1 base for J; bases not matched to a gene: 8. The CDR3 loop reads CASTLAGGPSRTDTQYF. The CDR3 DNA follows: TGTGCCAGCACACTAGCGGGAGGGCCCAGTCGCACAGATACGCAGTATTTT. Full variable domain (remainder filled in from reference TRBV28 and TRBJ2-3): DVKVTQSSRYLVKRTGEKVFLECVQDMDHENMFWYRQDPGLGLRLIYFSYDVKMKEKGDIPEGYSVSREKKERFSLILESASTNQTSMYLCASTLAGGPSRTDTQYFGPGTRLTVL.

This chain's CDR3 is CASSEGLGLSGNTIYF. In nucleotides, the CDR3 is TGTGCCAGCAGTGAAGGTTTAGGACTCTCTGGAAACACCATATATTTT. The rearrangement joins TRBV6-1 to TRBJ1-3; D is undetermined. Trimming took 1 base from V and 0 from J, leaving 10 bases between them. Germline assignment: CDR1 MNHNS and CDR2 SASEGT. This CDR3 is built from 16 residues.

The V gene is TRBV7-9, the J gene TRBJ2-2, with 7 bases lining up with TRBD2. CDR3 length: 16 amino acids. Trimming removed 3 bases from V and 4 bases from J; junction bases left unmatched: 8. Germline V gene sequence: CDR1 SEHNR, CDR2 FQNEAQ (reference sequence). The CDR3 sequence is CASSFTSVRGTGELFF. The CDR3 region has the DNA TGTGCCAGCAGCTTCACTAGCGTCCGCGGCACCGGGGAGCTGTTTTTT.

The J gene is TRBJ1-6, the V gene TRBV4-2; possible D gene TRBD1, 5 bases. CDR3 length: 15 amino acids. V was cut by 3 bases and J by 8 bases, with 14 bases left in between. CDR1 is LGHNA and CDR2 is YNFKEQ in the germline V gene. CDR3 bases: TGTGCCAGCAGCCACACCAGGTGGGGGGATTCACCCCTCCACTTT. Residues: CASSHTRWGDSPLHF.

The count of this clone is one. This chain links TRBV18 with TRBJ2-7; D might be TRBD1 (5 bases). The CDR3 runs to 15 residues. Germline loops: CDR1 KGHSH, CDR2 LQKENI. Deletions cut 0 bases from V and 3 bases from J, with 12 bases between. CDR3 region: CASSPPLPGHYEQYF. The CDR3 coding sequence is TGTGCCAGCTCACCACCTCTCCCAGGGCACTACGAGCAGTACTTC.

This clone was found a few times. The chain uses TRBV28 and TRBJ2-6; possible D gene TRBD1, 6 bases. Deletions cut 7 bases from V and 0 bases from J, with 22 bases between. From germline, CDR1 is MDHEN and CDR2 SYDVKM. CDR3 size: 19 residues. The chain's CDR3 is CASTQDSRLGSSGANVLTF. The CDR3, as DNA: TGTGCCAGCACCCAGGACAGCCGTCTAGGGTCCTCTGGGGCCAACGTCCTGACTTTC.

The chain is built from TRBV5-6 and TRBJ2-1, with D unclear. Looked up from germline, CDR1 is SGHDT and CDR2 is YYEEEE. V was cut by 1 base and J by 8 bases, with 10 bases left in between. The CDR3 spans 13 residues. Here the CDR3 reads CASSLWAGDEQFF. As DNA, the CDR3 is TGTGCCAGCAGCTTGTGGGCCGGCGATGAGCAGTTCTTC.

The chain has TRBV6-4 and TRBJ2-7; possibly TRBD2 for D (6 bases). Trimming shortened V by 4 bases and J by 0 bases, and 13 bases separated the two germline ends. CDR1 MRHNA and CDR2 SNTAGT come from the germline V gene. The CDR3 spans 15 residues. The CDR3 region is CASSAAAGSSYEQYF. Written as DNA, the CDR3 is TGTGCCAGCAGTGCCGCTGCGGGGAGCTCCTACGAGCAGTACTTC.

The genes are TRBV10-3 and TRBJ1-5; weak D call: TRBD1 (5 bases). Germline lookup yields CDR1 ENHRY and CDR2 SYGVKD. The CDR3 spans 14 residues. V lost 6 bases to trimming and J lost 5 bases, with 14 bases between them. The CDR3 sequence: CAIRATGDHQPQHF. The CDR3 DNA follows: TGTGCCATCAGGGCCACAGGAGACCATCAGCCCCAGCATTTT.